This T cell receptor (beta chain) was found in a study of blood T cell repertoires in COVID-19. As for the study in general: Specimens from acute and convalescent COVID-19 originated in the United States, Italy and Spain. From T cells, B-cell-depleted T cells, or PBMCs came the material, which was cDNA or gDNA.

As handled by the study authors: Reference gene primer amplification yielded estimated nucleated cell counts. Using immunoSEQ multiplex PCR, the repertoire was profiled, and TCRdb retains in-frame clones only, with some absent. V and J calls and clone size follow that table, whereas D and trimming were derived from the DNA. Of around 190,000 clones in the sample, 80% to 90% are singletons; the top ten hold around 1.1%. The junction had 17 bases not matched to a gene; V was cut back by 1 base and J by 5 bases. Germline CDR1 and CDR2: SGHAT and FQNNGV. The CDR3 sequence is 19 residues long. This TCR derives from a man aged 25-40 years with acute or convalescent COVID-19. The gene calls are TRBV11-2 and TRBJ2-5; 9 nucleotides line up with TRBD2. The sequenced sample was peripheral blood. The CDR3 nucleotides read TGTGCCAGCAGCTTAGGAACCTCTAGCGGGGAGCCCCGAAGGGAGACCCAGTACTTC. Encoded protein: CASSLGTSSGEPRRETQYF.